Given below is one TCR beta chain in context. What it binds is not known. Terminally differentiated effector memory CD45RA+ cells were excluded by CCR7 positive selection of CD45RO-negative cells. Germline-derived CDR1 and CDR2 are SGHTA and FQGNSA. This CDR3 is built from 17 residues. The ends were cut back, 5 bases at V and 4 bases at J, with 21 bases in the middle. The record originates from a study of shared clonotypes between healthy human individuals. Regarding the study as a whole: In this cohort, only blood was sampled, and tissue repertoires likely differ. In contrast to clonotypes shared by all four donors, non-shared clonotypes had lower generation probabilities.

Profiling relied on immunoSEQ multiplex PCR, and the TCRdb table lists in-frame clones only, not all of them. This table holds around 2.1 million clones, just over 90% found once. Sequenced: naive CD8+ T cells from PBMCs. The receptor was isolated from a man aged 18 to 30 in good health. Some clones in this sample may be carry-over from other donors' samples. The chain couples TRBV7-2 to TRBJ1-3; D call uncertain. The CDR3 DNA sequence: TGTGCCAGCAGCCTAGGAGGGATCGAGGGATACGGAAACACCATATATTTT. It encodes CASSLGGIEGYGNTIYF.